This TCR beta chain derives from a study of T cell responses to AZD1222 COVID-19 vaccine. Findings and caveats of the study: Baseline seropositivity characterized only a handful of AZD1222 recipients.

Concerning this clone: Its antigen is not identified.

This table comes from immunoSEQ multiplex PCR, and its TCRdb copy is limited to in-frame clones, with some not included. This table holds around 88,000 clones, just over 85% found once. The CDR3 is 15 amino acids. The germline CDR1 and CDR2 sequences are MGHRA and YSYEKL. J lost 6 bases, V lost 1 base, and 8 bases had no gene match. The chain uses TRBV4-1 and TRBJ1-1; 7 positions agree with TRBD1. The sequence was obtained from an adult in good health. This specimen consisted of peripheral blood, obtained on day 0 of MenACWY control vaccination. CDR3 sequence reads: CASSQGQGVYPEAFF. The CDR3 DNA reads TGCGCCAGCAGCCAAGGACAGGGAGTCTACCCTGAAGCTTTCTTT.